The sequence of this T cell receptor (beta chain) was determined in a study of blood T cell repertoires in COVID-19. On the study more broadly: Sites across the United States, Italy and Spain contributed samples from acute and convalescent COVID-19. T cells, B-cell-depleted T cells, or PBMCs provided the cDNA or gDNA that served as material.

Enrolment of Seattle patients took place during active infection, and they were followed longitudinally. Some clones are missing from TCRdb's copy, which holds only in-frame ones; the method was immunoSEQ multiplex PCR. Of 150,000 or so clones in the sample, over 75% were seen once. This CDR3 has 13 amino acids. The ends were cut back, 7 bases at V and 6 bases at J, with 12 bases in the middle. CDR1 is SGHAT, CDR2 FQNNGV, per germline. The chain joins TRBV11-2 to TRBJ2-2; tentatively, D is TRBD1 (6 bases). The receptor was derived from a man aged 18-30 years with COVID-19, enrolled during active disease. Material for sequencing was peripheral blood. The CDR3 DNA reads as TGTGCCAGCAACGAACAGGGAGCCGGGGAGCTGTTTTTT. Encoded protein: CASNEQGAGELFF. The full variable domain, rest sourced from reference TRBV11-2 and TRBJ2-2, is EAGVAQSPRYKIIEKRQSVAFWCNPISGHATLYWYQQILGQGPKLLIQFQNNGVVDDSQLPKDRFSAERLKGVDSTLKIQPAKLEDSAVYLCASNEQGAGELFFGEGSRLTVL.